This TCR beta chain was found in a study of T cell responses to AZD1222 COVID-19 vaccine. At the level of the study: Second-dose schedules of about 4 or about 12 weeks were combined.

Findings of the study overall: Spike-specific TCR breadth and depth both grew after two AZD1222 doses.

A single count supports this clone. Its antigen is not identified. The assay was immunoSEQ multiplex PCR, and TCRdb's table has in-frame clones only and misses some. The sample gives around 96,000 clones, over 75% of which show up once; about 2.5% is in the top ten. The CDR3 is 13 residues long. Germline V CDR1 and CDR2: LGHNT, FRNRAP. V gave up 3 bases and J gave up 3 bases; unmatched junction bases: 1. The receptor was isolated from an adult in good health. This chain joins TRBV12-5 and TRBJ1-1, with 7 bases identical to TRBD1. Sequencing used peripheral blood, obtained on day 0 of AZD1222 vaccination. CDR3 in DNA: TGTGCTAGTGGTTTAGGGGGCTACACTGAAGCTTTCTTT. It is translated as CASGLGGYTEAFF.